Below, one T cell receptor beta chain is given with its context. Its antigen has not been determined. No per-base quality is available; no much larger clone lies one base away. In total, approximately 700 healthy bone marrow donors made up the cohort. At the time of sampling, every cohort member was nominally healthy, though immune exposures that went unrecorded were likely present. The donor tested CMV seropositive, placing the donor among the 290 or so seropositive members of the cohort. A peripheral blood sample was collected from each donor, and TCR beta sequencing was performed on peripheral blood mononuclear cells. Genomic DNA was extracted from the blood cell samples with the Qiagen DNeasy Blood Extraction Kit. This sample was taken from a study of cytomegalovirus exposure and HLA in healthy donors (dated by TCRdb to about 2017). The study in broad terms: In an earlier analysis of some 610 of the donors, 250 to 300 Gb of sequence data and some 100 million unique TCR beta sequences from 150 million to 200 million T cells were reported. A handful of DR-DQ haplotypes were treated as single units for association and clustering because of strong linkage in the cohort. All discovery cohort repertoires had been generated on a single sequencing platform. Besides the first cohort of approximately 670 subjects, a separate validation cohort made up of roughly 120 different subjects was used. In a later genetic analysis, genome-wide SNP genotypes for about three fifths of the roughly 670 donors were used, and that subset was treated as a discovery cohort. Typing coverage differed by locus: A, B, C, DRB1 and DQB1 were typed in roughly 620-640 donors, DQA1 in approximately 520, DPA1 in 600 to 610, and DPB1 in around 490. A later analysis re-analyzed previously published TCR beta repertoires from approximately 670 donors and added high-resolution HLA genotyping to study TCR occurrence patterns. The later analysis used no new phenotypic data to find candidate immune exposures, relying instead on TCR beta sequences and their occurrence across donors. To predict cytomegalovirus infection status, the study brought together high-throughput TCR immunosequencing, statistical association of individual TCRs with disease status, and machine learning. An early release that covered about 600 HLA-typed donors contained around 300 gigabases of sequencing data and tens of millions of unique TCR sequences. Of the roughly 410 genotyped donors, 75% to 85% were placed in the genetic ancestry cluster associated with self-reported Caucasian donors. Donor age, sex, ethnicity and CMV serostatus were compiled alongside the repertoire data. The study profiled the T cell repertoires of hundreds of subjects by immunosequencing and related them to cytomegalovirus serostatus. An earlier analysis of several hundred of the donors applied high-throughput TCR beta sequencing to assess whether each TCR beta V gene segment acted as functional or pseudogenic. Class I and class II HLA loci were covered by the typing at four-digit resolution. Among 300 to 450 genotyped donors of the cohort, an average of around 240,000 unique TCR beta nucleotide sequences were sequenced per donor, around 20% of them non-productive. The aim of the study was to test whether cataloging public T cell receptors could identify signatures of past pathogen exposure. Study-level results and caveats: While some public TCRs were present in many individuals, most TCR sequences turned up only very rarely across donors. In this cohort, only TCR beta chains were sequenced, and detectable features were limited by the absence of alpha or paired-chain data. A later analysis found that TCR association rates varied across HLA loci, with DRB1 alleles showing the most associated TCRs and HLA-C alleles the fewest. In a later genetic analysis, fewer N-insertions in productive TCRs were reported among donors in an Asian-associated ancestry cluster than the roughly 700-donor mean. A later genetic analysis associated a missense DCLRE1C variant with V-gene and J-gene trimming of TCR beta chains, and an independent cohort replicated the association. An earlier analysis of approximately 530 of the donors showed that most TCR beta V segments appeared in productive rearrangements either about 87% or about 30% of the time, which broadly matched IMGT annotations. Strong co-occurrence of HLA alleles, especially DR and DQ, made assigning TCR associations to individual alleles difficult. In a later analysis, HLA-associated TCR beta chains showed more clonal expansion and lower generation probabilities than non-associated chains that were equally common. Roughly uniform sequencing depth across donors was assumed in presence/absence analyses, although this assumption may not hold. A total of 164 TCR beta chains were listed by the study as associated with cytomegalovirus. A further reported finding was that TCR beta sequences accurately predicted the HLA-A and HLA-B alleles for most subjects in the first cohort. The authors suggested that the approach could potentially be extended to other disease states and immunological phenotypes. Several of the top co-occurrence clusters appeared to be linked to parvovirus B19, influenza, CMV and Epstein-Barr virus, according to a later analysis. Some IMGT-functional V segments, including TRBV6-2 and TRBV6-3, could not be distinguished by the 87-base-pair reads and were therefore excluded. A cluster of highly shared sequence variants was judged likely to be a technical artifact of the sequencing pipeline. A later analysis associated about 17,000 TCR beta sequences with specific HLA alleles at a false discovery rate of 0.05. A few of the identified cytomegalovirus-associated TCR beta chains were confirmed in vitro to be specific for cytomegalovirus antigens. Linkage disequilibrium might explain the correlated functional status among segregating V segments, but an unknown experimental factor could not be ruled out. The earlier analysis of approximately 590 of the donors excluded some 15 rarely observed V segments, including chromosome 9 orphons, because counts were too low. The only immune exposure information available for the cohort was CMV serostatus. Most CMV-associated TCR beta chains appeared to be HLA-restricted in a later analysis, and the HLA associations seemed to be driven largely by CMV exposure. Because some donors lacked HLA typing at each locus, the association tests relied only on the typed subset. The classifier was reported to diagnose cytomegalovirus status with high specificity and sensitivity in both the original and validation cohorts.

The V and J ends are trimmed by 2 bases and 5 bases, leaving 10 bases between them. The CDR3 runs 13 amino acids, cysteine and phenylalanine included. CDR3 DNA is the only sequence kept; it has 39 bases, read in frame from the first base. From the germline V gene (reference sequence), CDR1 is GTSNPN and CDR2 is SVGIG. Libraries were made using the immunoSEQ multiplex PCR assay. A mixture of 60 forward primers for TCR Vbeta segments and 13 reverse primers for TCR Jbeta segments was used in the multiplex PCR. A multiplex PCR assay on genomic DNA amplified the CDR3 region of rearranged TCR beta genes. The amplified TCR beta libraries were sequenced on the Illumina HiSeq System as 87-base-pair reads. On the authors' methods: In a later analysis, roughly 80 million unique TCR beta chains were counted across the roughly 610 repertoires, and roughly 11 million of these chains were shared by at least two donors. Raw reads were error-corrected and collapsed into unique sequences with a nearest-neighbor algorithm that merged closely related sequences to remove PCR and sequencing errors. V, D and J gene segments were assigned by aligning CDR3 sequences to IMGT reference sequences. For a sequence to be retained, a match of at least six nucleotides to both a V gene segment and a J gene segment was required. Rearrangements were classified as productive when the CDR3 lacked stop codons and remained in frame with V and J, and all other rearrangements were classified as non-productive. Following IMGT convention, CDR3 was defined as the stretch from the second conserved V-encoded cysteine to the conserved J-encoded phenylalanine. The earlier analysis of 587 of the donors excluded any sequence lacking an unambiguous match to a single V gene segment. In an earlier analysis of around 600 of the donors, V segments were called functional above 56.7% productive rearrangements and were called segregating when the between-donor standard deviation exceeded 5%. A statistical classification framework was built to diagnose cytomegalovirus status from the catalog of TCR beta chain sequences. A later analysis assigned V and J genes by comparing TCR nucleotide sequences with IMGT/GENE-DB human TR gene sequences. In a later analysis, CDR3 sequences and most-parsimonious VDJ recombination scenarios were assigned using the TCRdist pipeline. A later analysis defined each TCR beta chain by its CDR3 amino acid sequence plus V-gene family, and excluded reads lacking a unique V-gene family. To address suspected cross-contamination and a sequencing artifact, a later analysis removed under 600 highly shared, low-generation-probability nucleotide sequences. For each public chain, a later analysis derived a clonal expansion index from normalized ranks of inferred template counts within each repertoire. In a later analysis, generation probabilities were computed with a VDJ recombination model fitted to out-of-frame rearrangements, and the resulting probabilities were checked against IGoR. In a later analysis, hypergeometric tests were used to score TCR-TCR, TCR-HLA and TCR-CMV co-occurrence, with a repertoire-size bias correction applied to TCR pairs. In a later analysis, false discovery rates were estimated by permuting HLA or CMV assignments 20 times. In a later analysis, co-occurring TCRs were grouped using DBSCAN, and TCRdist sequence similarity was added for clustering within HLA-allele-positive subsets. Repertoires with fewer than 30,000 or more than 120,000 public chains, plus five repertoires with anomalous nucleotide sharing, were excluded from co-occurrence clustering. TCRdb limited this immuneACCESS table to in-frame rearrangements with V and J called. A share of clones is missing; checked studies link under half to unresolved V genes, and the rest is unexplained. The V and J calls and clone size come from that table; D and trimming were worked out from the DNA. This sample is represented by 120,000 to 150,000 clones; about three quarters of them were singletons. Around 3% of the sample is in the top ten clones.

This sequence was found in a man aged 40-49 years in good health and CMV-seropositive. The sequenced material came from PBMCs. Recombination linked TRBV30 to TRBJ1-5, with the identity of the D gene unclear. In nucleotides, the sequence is TGTGCCTGGAGTAACGGGAGGGATCAGCCCCAGCATTTT. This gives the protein CAWSNGRDQPQHF.